These 14 T cell receptor beta chains came from one sample sequenced in a study of T cell repertoires in cytomegalovirus infection (dated by TCRdb to about 2019). Explained via the paper, the treatment or condition label denotes: in vitro stimulation with specific CMV peptide epitopes to enrich CMV-specific T cells. TCRdb records Illumina HiSeq 1500 as the sequencer. TCRdb took the public reads, trimmed them with fastp at Q25, ran MiXCR for clone calling and kept in-frame beta chains. Under each unique CDR3 protein, matching rows form one entry showing the most common genes and DNA. The table for this sample lists some 590,000 distinct CDR3 sequences; approximately 40% of them were counted only once. The leading ten clones occupy 48% of the sample. These TCRs are of unknown antigen specificity. The sequences come from cultured PBMCs, collected from culture after CMV antigen stimulation. The receptors shown here come from a human donor in good health (CMV status not recorded). Some clones in this sample may be carry-over from other donors' samples.

V gene TRBV7-6 combines with J gene TRBJ2-1; D perhaps matches TRBD2 (5 bases). V lost 2 bases and J lost 5, with 7 bases in between. The CDR3 is made up of 13 amino acids. Looked up from germline, CDR1 is SGHVS and CDR2 is FNYEAQ. As DNA, the CDR3 is TGTGCCAGCAGCTTATCCGGGGACAATGAGCAGTTCTTC. Translating it yields CASSLSGDNEQFF.

The chain is built from TRBV11-2 and TRBJ2-3, with 7 bases identical to TRBD2. V trimming: 1 base; J trimming: 2 bases; junction bases outside the gene matches: 6. Germline CDR1 and CDR2: SGHAT and FQNNGV. The CDR3 runs 16 residues. The CDR3 spells CASSLGAGRLTDTQYF. The CDR3 nucleotides read TGTGCCAGCAGCTTAGGAGCGGGGAGGCTCACAGATACGCAGTATTTT.

This clonotype was seen a few times. The V call is TRBV7-6, the J call TRBJ2-2; 14 nucleotides agree with TRBD2. Germline CDR1 SGHVS, CDR2 FNYEAQ. The CDR3 spans 17 residues. The V gene end was trimmed by 5 bases and the J gene end by 4 bases; junction bases not matched to a gene: 6. The CDR3 DNA reads as TGTGCCAGCAGCCGACTAGCGGGGGGGCCGGCCACCGGGGAGCTGTTTTTT. Amino acid sequence: CASSRLAGGPATGELFF.

CDR3 loop: CASSLGQGVGQETQYF. CDR3 bases: TGTGCCAGCAGCTTGGGACAGGGGGTGGGACAAGAGACCCAGTACTTC. The chain couples TRBV7-4 to TRBJ2-5; 11 bases are shared with TRBD1. The length of the CDR3 is 16 residues. CDR1 and CDR2 (germline): SGHVT, SQSDAQ. Trimming at V came to 3 bases and at J to 2 bases, leaving 5 bases not matched to a gene.

This rearrangement joins TRBV4-1 to TRBJ1-4; D is uncertain. Trimming stripped 3 bases from V and 3 bases from J, with 14 bases between. The germline V gene encodes CDR1 MGHRA and CDR2 YSYEKL. The CDR3 loop spans 16 amino acids. Written as DNA, the CDR3 is TGCGCCAGCAGCCAGTATACTCGATTGGCTAATGAAAAACTGTTTTTT. Translation gives CASSQYTRLANEKLFF.

The chain has TRBV7-2 and TRBJ2-1; no clear D. V shed 8 bases and J shed 0 bases, with 11 bases lying between them. The CDR3 totals 14 residues. Per the germline V gene, CDR1 is SGHTA and CDR2 is FQGNSA. The DNA for the CDR3 is TGTGCCAGCTTAAAGGTCTACTCCTACAATGAGCAGTTCTTC. Amino acids: CASLKVYSYNEQFF. The variable domain in full, completed from reference TRBV7-2 and TRBJ2-1, reads GAGVSQSPSNKVTEKGKDVELRCDPISGHTALYWYRQSLGQGLEFLIYFQGNSAPDKSGLPSDRFSAERTGGSVSTLTIQRTQQEDSAVYLCASLKVYSYNEQFFGPGTRLTVL.

This clonotype was counted a single time. The rearrangement joins TRBV2 to TRBJ2-2; D possibly uses TRBD1 or TRBD2 (5 bases each). V shed 6 bases and J shed 1 base, with 18 bases lying between them. The CDR3 covers 17 residues. Germline V gene lookup returns CDR1 SNHLY and CDR2 FYNNEI. The CDR3 reads CASRGTAVGLNTGELFF. The CDR3 bases are TGTGCCAGCAGGGGGACGGCAGTTGGCTTGAACACCGGGGAGCTGTTTTTT.

This clonotype was seen only once. The chain links TRBV2 to TRBJ2-1, with a tentative D call TRBD1 (7 bases). Germline loops: CDR1 SNHLY, CDR2 FYNNEI. Trimming took 8 bases from V and 6 from J, leaving 23 bases between them. This CDR3 has 16 residues. CDR3 in amino acids: CASDRRGAGLLNEQFF. The CDR3 region has the DNA TGTGCCAGCGACCGCAGGGGGGCCGGCCTCCTCAATGAGCAGTTCTTC.

The J gene is TRBJ2-1, the V gene TRBV7-8; 8 nucleotides line up with TRBD2. This CDR3 is 17 amino acids long. The V gene end was trimmed by 0 bases and the J gene end by 5 bases; junction bases not matched to a gene: 9. Germline assignment: CDR1 SGHVS and CDR2 FQNEAQ. CDR3 in DNA: TGTGCCAGCAGCTTAGCCCCCGTCGGGAGGGAAAACAATGAGCAGTTCTTC. As protein: CASSLAPVGRENNEQFF. The full variable domain, its missing parts supplied by reference TRBV7-8 and TRBJ2-1, is GAGVSQSPRYKVAKRGQDVALRCDPISGHVSLFWYQQALGQGPEFLTYFQNEAQLDKSGLPSDRFFAERPEGSVSTLKIQRTQQEDSAVYLCASSLAPVGRENNEQFFGPGTRLTVL.

This clonotype has just one count. The CDR3 DNA is TGTGCCAGCAGTGTTCGGCCATACACAGATACGCAGTATTTT. Encoded protein: CASSVRPYTDTQYF. The V and J genes are TRBV6-1 and TRBJ2-3; no firm D call. V gave up 4 bases and J gave up 2 bases, with 10 bases separating them. CDR1 is MNHNS and CDR2 is SASEGT in the germline V gene. The CDR3 runs to 14 residues.

The chain links TRBV6-2 or TRBV6-3 to TRBJ1-5; D is unresolved. The V end was cut by 0 bases, the J end by 5 bases, with 11 bases between. The CDR3 has 15 amino acids. Per the germline V gene, CDR1 is MNHEY and CDR2 is SVGEGT. CDR3 in amino acids: CASSYSGFADQPQHF. The CDR3 DNA sequence: TGTGCCAGCAGTTACTCGGGGTTCGCCGATCAGCCCCAGCATTTT.

This chain connects TRBV7-2 to TRBJ2-5; 14 positions match TRBD2. V gave up 5 bases and J gave up 5 bases; unmatched junction bases: 7. The CDR3 has 16 residues. Germline assignment: CDR1 SGHTA and CDR2 FQGNSA. The CDR3 region is CASSPTSGRADETQYF. For the CDR3, the DNA is TGTGCCAGCAGCCCGACTAGCGGGAGGGCCGATGAGACCCAGTACTTC.

V is TRBV5-4 and J is TRBJ1-5; D is unresolved. Looked up from germline, CDR1 is SGHNT and CDR2 is YYREEE (reference sequence). V was trimmed by 0 bases and J by 9 bases, leaving 10 bases between them. CDR3 length: 13 residues. In nucleotides, the CDR3 is TGTGCCAGCAGCTTGGGCGCTTCAAGGCCCCAGCATTTT. Translation gives CASSLGASRPQHF.

This chain links TRBV7-9 with TRBJ2-3, with 14 bases identical to TRBD2. Germline values: CDR1 SEHNR, CDR2 FQNEAQ (reference sequence). Trimming cost V 5 bases and J 3 bases; bases outside gene matches: 16. There are 20 residues in the CDR3. Written as DNA, the CDR3 is TGTGCCAGCAGCCCGCGGGCGAAGACTAGCGGGAGGGGTTGGACAGATACGCAGTATTTT. It codes for CASSPRAKTSGRGWTDTQYF. The full variable domain, rest sourced from reference TRBV7-9 and TRBJ2-3, is DTGVSQNPRHKITKRGQNVTFRCDPISEHNRLYWYRQTLGQGPEFLTYFQNEAQLEKSRLLSDRFSAERPKGSFSTLEIQRTEQGDSAMYLCASSPRAKTSGRGWTDTQYFGPGTRLTVL.